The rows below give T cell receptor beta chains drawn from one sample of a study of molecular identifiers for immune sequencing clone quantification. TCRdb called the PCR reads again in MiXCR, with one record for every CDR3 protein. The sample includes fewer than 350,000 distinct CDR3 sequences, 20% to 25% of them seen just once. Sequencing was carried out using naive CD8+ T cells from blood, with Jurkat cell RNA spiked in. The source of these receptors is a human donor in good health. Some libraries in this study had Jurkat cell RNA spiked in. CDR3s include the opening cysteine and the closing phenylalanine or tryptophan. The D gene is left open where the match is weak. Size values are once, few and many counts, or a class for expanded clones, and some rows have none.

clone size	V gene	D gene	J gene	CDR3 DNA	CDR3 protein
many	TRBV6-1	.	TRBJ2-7	TGTGCCAGCAGTGAATCGGATTTGAACAACGAGCAGTACTTC	CASSESDLNNEQYF
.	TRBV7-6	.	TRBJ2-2	TGTGCCAGCAGCTTAGGCGTGGGTACCGGGGAGCTGTTTTTT	CASSLGVGTGELFF
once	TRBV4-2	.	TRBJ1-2	TGTGCCAGCAGCCAAGAGGTGACAGAGTCCTATGGCTACACCTTC	CASSQEVTESYGYTF
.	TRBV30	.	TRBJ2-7	TGTGCCTGGAGTCACGGTAGCTCCTACGAGCAGTACTTC	CAWSHGSSYEQYF
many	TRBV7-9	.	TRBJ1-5	TGTGCCAGCAGCTCCGGGGAGGACTCTGAGGGGCAGCCCCAGCATTTT	CASSSGEDSEGQPQHF
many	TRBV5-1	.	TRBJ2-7	TGCGCCAGCAGCTCGCCAGGGGAGGCCTACGAGCAGTACTTC	CASSSPGEAYEQYF
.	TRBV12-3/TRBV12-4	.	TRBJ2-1	TGTGCCAGCAGTTTTCAGGTATTCAATGAGCAGTTCTTC	CASSFQVFNEQFF
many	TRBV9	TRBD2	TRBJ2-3	TGTGCCAGCAGCGTAGCCCCGGGACTAGCGGGATGGGCAGATACGCAGTATTTT	CASSVAPGLAGWADTQYF
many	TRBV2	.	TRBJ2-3	TGTGCCAGCAGTGAACAGGCCCCCCCCACAGATACGCAGTATTTT	CASSEQAPPTDTQYF
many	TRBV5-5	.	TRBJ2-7	TGTGCCAGCAGCTTGGCTGGTCCCGAGCAGTACTTC	CASSLAGPEQYF
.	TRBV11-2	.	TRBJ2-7	TGTGCCAGCAGCTTAGATTGGACAGTTGGATATTACGAGCAGTACTTC	CASSLDWTVGYYEQYF
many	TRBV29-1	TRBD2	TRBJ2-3	TGCAGCGTGGAGGATTGGGGAGGGGACACAGATACGCAGTATTTT	CSVEDWGGDTDTQYF
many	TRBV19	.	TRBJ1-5	TGTGCCAGTAACAGCCAGGTGGGCAATCAGCCCCAGCATTTT	CASNSQVGNQPQHF
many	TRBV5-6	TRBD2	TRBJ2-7	TGTGCCAGCAGCTGGTGGAATAGCGGGAGTTACGAGCAGTACTTC	CASSWWNSGSYEQYF
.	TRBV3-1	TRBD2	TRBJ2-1	TGTGCCAGCAGCCAAGTAAGCGGGAGGGCCAGGAATGAGCAGTTCTTC	CASSQVSGRARNEQFF
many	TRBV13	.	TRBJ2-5	TGTGCCAGCAGCTTAGGACTAGAAGAGACCCAGTACTTC	CASSLGLEETQYF
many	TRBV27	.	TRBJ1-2	TGTGCCAGCGGGGGGTCGGAACAGGGCCCCTTCTATGGCTACACCTTC	CASGGSEQGPFYGYTF
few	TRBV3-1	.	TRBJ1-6	TGTGCCAGCAGCCAAGCGTGGGATTCACCCCTCCACTTT	CASSQAWDSPLHF
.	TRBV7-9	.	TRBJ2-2	TGTGCCAGCAGCTTTACCCCCGGCTTTAACACCGGGGAGCTGTTTTTT	CASSFTPGFNTGELFF
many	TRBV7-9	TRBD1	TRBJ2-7	TGTGCCAGCAGCCCCGGACAGGGGGATCTATACGAGCAGTACTTC	CASSPGQGDLYEQYF
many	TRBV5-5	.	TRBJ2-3	TGTGCCAGCAGCCCGGTTCTAGCTCGGTCCACAGATACGCAGTATTTT	CASSPVLARSTDTQYF
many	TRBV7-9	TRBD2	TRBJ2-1	TGTGCCAGCAGCTTAGGTGCGGGAGCCGGCCCTGAGCAGTTCTTC	CASSLGAGAGPEQFF
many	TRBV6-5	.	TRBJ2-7	TGTGCCAGCAGCCTCGGGGTGCCCTCCTACGAGCAGTACTTC	CASSLGVPSYEQYF
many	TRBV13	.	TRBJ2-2	TGTGCCAGCAGTTTTGGCGGTACCGGGGAGCTGTTTTTT	CASSFGGTGELFF
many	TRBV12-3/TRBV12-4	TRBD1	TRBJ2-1	TGTGCCAGCAGTCGGGACAGGGGGCCCTTTAACAATGAGCAGTTCTTC	CASSRDRGPFNNEQFF
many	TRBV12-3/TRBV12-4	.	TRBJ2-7	TGTGCCAGCAGTCCCCGGATTCATGGGGAGCAGTACTTC	CASSPRIHGEQYF
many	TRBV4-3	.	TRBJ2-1	TGCGCCAGCAGCCAAGACAGGGAAGCCTACAATGAGCAGTTCTTC	CASSQDREAYNEQFF
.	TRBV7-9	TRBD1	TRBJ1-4	TGTGCCAGCAGCAGCGGACAGGGGCTTTTTAATGAAAAACTGTTTTTT	CASSSGQGLFNEKLFF
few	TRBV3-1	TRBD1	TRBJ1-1	TGTGCCAGCAGCCAAGGCTCAGGGGGGGTTGAAGCTTTCTTT	CASSQGSGGVEAFF
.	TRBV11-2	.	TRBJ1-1	TGTGCCAGCAGCTTAGCCCTCTCCCAAAGGGTTACTGAAGCTTTCTTT	CASSLALSQRVTEAFF
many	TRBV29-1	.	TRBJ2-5	TGCAGCGTTGTGCCCCTCAAGGGGGGGGAGGAGACCCAGTACTTC	CSVVPLKGGEETQYF
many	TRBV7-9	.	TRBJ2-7	TGTGCCAGCAGCTACGGACAATACGAGCAGTACTTC	CASSYGQYEQYF
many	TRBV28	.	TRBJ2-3	TGTGCCAGCAGTTTAATGACTAGCACAGATACGCAGTATTTT	CASSLMTSTDTQYF
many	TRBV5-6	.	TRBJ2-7	TGTGCCAGCAGCTCGGAGACTTACGAGCAGTACTTC	CASSSETYEQYF
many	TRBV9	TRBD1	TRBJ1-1	TGTGCCAGCAGTGCAACAGGGGGGAGCACTGAAGCTTTCTTT	CASSATGGSTEAFF
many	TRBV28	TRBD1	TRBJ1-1	TGTGCCAGCAGGCTCGGACAGGGGATCACTGAAGCTTTCTTT	CASRLGQGITEAFF
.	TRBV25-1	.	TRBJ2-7	TGTACCAGCAGTGAGCAGGAGGACTACGAGCAGTACTTC	CTSSEQEDYEQYF
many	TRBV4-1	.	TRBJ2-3	TGCGCCAGCAGCCAAGGGGACCGGTGGGATACGCAGTATTTT	CASSQGDRWDTQYF
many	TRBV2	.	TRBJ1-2	TGTGCCAGCAGTGATAGGGGACGGACTAACTATGGCTACACCTTC	CASSDRGRTNYGYTF
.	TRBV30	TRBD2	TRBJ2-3	TGTGCCTGGAGTGTAGGGCTAGCGGGGAGCACAGATACGCAGTATTTT	CAWSVGLAGSTDTQYF